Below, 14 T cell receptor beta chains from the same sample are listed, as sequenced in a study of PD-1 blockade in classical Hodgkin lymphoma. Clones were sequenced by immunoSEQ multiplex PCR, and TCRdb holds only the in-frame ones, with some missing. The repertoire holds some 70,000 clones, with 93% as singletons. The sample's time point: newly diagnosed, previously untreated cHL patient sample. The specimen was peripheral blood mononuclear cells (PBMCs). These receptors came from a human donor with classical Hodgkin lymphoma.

The CDR3 sequence is CASTNLNRGDQETQYF. In nucleotides, the CDR3 is TGTGCCAGCACGAATTTAAACAGGGGGGATCAAGAGACCCAGTACTTC. The V and J genes are TRBV7-9 and TRBJ2-5; 8 bases agree with TRBD1. Germline assignment: CDR1 SEHNR and CDR2 FQNEAQ (reference sequence). The CDR3 covers 16 residues. With 7 bases clipped from V and 2 bases from J, the junction kept 12 bases outside the gene matches.

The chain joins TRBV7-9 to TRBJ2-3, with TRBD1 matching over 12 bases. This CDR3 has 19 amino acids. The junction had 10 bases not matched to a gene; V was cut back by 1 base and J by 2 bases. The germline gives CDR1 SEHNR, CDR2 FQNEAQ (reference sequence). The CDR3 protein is CASSLGGTGGAPLTDTQYF. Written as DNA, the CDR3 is TGTGCCAGCAGCTTAGGGGGGACAGGGGGCGCCCCCCTCACAGATACGCAGTATTTT.

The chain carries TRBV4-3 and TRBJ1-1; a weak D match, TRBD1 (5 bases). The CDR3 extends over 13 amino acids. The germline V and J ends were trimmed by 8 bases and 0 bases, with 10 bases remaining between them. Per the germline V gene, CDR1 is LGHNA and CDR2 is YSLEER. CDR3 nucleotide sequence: TGCGCCAGCTCGAGACAGCTGAACACTGAAGCTTTCTTT. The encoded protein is CASSRQLNTEAFF.

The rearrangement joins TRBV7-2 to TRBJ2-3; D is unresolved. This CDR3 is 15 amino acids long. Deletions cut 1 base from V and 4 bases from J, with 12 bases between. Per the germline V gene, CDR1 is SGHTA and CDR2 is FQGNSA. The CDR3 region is CASSLDGGKPDTQYF. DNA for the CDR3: TGTGCCAGCAGCTTAGACGGTGGAAAGCCAGATACGCAGTATTTT. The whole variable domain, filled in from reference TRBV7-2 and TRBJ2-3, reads GAGVSQSPSNKVTEKGKDVELRCDPISGHTALYWYRQSLGQGLEFLIYFQGNSAPDKSGLPSDRFSAERTGGSVSTLTIQRTQQEDSAVYLCASSLDGGKPDTQYFGPGTRLTVL.

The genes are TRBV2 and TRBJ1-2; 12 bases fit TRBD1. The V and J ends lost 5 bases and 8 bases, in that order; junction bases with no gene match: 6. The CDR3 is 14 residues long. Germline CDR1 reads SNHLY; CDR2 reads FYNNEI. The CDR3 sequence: CASSLGQGALGYTF. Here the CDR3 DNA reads TGTGCCAGCAGTCTGGGACAGGGGGCACTCGGCTACACCTTC.

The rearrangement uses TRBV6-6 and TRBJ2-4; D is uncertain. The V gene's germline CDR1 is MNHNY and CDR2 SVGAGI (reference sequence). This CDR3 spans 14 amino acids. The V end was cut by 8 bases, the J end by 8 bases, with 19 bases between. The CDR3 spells CASGINRVEDIQYF. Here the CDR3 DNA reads TGTGCCAGCGGAATAAACCGGGTCGAGGACATTCAGTACTTC.

This CDR3 is CASSLDGGLGETQYF. CDR3 sequence (DNA): TGTGCCAGCAGCTTAGATGGAGGGTTGGGGGAGACCCAGTACTTC. The chain employs TRBV7-2 and TRBJ2-5, with D perhaps matching TRBD2 (6 bases). V lost 1 base and J 5 bases, leaving 14 bases between the germline ends. The V gene's germline CDR1 is SGHTA and CDR2 FQGNSA. The CDR3 is made up of 15 amino acids.

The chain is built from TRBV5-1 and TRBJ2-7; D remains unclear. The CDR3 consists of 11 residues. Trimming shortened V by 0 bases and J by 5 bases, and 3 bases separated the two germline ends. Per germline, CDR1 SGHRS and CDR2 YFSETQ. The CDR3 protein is CASSLGHEQYF. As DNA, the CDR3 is TGCGCCAGCAGCTTGGGACACGAGCAGTACTTC.

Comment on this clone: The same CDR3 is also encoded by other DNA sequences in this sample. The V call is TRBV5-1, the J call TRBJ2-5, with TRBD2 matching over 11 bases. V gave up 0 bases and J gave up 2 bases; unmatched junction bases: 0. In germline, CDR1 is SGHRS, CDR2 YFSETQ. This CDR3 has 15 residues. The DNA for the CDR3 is TGCGCCAGCAGCTTGGGACTAGCGGGGCAAGAGACCCAGTACTTC. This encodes CASSLGLAGQETQYF.

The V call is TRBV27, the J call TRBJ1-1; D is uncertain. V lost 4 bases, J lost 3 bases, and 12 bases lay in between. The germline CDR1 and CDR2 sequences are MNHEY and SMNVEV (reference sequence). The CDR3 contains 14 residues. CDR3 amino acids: CASSSGVPYTEAFF. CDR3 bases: TGTGCCAGCAGTTCCGGGGTCCCCTACACTGAAGCTTTCTTT.

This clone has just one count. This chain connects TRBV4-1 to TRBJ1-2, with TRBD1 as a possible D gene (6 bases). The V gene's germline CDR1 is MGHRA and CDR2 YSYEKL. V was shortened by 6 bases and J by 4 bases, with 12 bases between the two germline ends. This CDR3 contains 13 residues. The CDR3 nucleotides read TGCGCCAGCAGTGGGGGGGCTGTCTATGGCTACACCTTC. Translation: CASSGGAVYGYTF.

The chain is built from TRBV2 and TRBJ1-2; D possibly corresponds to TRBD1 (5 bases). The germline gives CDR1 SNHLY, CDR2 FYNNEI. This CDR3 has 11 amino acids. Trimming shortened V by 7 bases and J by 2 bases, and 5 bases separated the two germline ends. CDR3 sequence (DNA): TGTGCCAGCACAGGGAACTATGGCTACACCTTC. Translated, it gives CASTGNYGYTF.

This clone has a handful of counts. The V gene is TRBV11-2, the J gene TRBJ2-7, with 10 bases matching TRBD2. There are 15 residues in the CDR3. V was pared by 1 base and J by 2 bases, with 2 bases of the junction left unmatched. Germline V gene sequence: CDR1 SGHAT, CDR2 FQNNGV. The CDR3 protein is CASSLVGLAAYEQYF. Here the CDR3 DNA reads TGTGCCAGCAGCTTAGTTGGACTAGCGGCCTACGAGCAGTACTTC.

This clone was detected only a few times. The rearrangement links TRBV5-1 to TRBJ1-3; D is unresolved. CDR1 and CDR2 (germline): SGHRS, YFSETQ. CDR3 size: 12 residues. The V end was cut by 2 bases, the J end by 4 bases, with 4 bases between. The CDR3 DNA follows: TGCGCCAGCAGCTTTACAGGAAACACCATATATTTT. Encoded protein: CASSFTGNTIYF.